What follows are 12 T cell receptor beta chains derived from one specimen sequenced in a study of cytomegalovirus exposure and HLA in healthy donors. The study ran its PCR with 60 Vbeta and 13 Jbeta primers. Assay: immunoSEQ multiplex PCR; the TCRdb copy retains only in-frame clones and omits some. The data contain some 160,000 clones, 73% of them singletons. Sequencing used PBMCs. These TCRs come from a woman under 30 in good health and CMV-seropositive.

This chain connects TRBV7-9 to TRBJ2-3, with 12 nucleotides matching TRBD1. The CDR3 contains 16 residues. The junction had 5 bases not matched to a gene; V was cut back by 2 bases and J by 5 bases. CDR1 is SEHNR, CDR2 FQNEAQ, per germline (reference sequence). CDR3 in amino acids: CASSLRGQGAGDTQYF. The DNA for the CDR3 is TGTGCCAGCAGCTTAAGGGGACAGGGGGCGGGAGATACGCAGTATTTT. The full variable domain, with the rest looked up from reference TRBV7-9 and TRBJ2-3, is DTGVSQNPRHKITKRGQNVTFRCDPISEHNRLYWYRQTLGQGPEFLTYFQNEAQLEKSRLLSDRFSAERPKGSFSTLEIQRTEQGDSAMYLCASSLRGQGAGDTQYFGPGTRLTVL.

The chain carries TRBV23-1 and TRBJ1-1; maybe TRBD1 (5 bases). TRBV23-1 is an open reading frame whose function is uncertain. The CDR3 is 17 residues long. The germline V and J ends were trimmed by 4 bases and 1 base, with 19 bases remaining between them. DNA of the CDR3: TGCGCCAGCAGTCCCAGGGTCGACACCAAGGGGAACACTGAAGCTTTCTTT. The encoded protein is CASSPRVDTKGNTEAFF.

This chain joins TRBV6-6 and TRBJ1-2; D ambiguous. In germline, CDR1 is MNHNY, CDR2 SVGAGI (reference sequence). V lost 7 bases to trimming and J lost 2 bases, with 11 bases between them. The CDR3 consists of 13 residues. DNA of the CDR3: TGTGCCAGCACCTATGAGGCGAACTATGGCTACACCTTC. It specifies CASTYEANYGYTF.

In the case of this clone: One junction end disagrees with the germline gene, perhaps due to a read error. V and J are TRBV7-9 and TRBJ2-7; D gene unclear. The CDR3 contains 14 residues. Germline-derived CDR1 and CDR2 are SEHNR and FQNEAQ (reference sequence). The CDR3 bases are TGTTCCAGCAGCTTTCAGATTTCCTCCTACGAGCAGTACTTC. Protein product: CSSSFQISSYEQYF.

V usage is TRBV28 and J usage is TRBJ2-3; a possible D gene is TRBD2 (6 bases). Trimming took 3 bases from V and 1 from J, leaving 8 bases between them. The CDR3 runs 14 residues. The germline CDR1 and CDR2 sequences are MDHEN and SYDVKM. The CDR3 nucleotides are TGTGCCAGCAGTTTTCGGGAGCGCACAGATACGCAGTATTTT. The encoded protein is CASSFRERTDTQYF. Drawing the rest from reference TRBV28 and TRBJ2-3, the complete variable domain is DVKVTQSSRYLVKRTGEKVFLECVQDMDHENMFWYRQDPGLGLRLIYFSYDVKMKEKGDIPEGYSVSREKKERFSLILESASTNQTSMYLCASSFRERTDTQYFGPGTRLTVL.

This chain connects TRBV14 to TRBJ2-5, with unresolved D. The assigned J gene may be wrong: the sequence end matches TRBJ2-7 better. Per the germline V gene, CDR1 is SGHDN and CDR2 is FVKESK. The CDR3 extends over 13 amino acids. The CDR3 DNA follows: TGTGCCAGCAGCCCACTCGTGGGCTACGAGCAGTACTTC. The encoded protein is CASSPLVGYEQYF.

This chain links TRBV4-1 with TRBJ1-5, with unresolved D. Per germline, CDR1 MGHRA and CDR2 YSYEKL. The V end lost 0 bases, the J end lost 7 bases, and 25 bases lay between the germline ends. The length of the CDR3 is 19 residues. CDR3 protein: CASSQDPGEYWTAGQPQHF. CDR3 in DNA: TGCGCCAGCAGCCAAGATCCGGGAGAATATTGGACCGCAGGACAGCCCCAGCATTTT.

The chain uses TRBV4-3 and TRBJ1-6; D is ambiguous. The CDR3 spans 15 residues. The V gene lost 0 bases and the J gene lost 10 bases, with 13 bases spanning the gap. Germline V gene sequence: CDR1 LGHNA, CDR2 YSLEER. The CDR3 region has the DNA TGCGCCAGCAGCCAAGATTCCGGGGTTCGATCACCCCTCCACTTT. It encodes CASSQDSGVRSPLHF.

The chain recombines TRBV6-6 with TRBJ2-3; D ambiguous. Looked up from germline, CDR1 is MNHNY and CDR2 is SVGAGI (reference sequence). Between the trimmed V and J ends, which lost 2 bases and 4 bases, there was a span of 4 bases. This CDR3 contains 12 residues. CDR3 nucleotide sequence: TGTGCCAGCAGTTACGAGTCAGATACGCAGTATTTT. Its protein product is CASSYESDTQYF.

This clone occurred a few times. This chain connects TRBV5-4 to TRBJ2-2; D might be TRBD1 (6 bases). Germline CDR1 SGHNT, CDR2 YYREEE (reference sequence). Trimming took 2 bases from V and 6 from J, leaving 20 bases between them. There are 17 residues in the CDR3. CDR3 loop: CASSFERTEVVAGELFF. CDR3 bases: TGTGCCAGCAGCTTCGAACGGACAGAAGTAGTAGCCGGGGAGCTGTTTTTT.

V usage is TRBV11-3 and J usage is TRBJ2-5; D perhaps matches TRBD2 (6 bases). Germline values: CDR1 SGHNT, CDR2 YENEEA. The CDR3 is 15 amino acids. V dropped 1 base and J dropped 5 bases, with 14 bases sitting between them. The CDR3 bases are TGTGCCAGCAGCTTAGGGGATTCAGCGGGTGAGACCCAGTACTTC. It specifies CASSLGDSAGETQYF.

This chain joins TRBV9 and TRBJ2-1; D gene uncertain. Trimming left V 0 bases short and J 8 bases short, with 12 bases between. CDR3 size: 14 residues. Germline assignment: CDR1 SGDLS and CDR2 YYNGEE. CDR3 nucleotides: TGTGCCAGCAGCGTAGTACCAGGTGTTGATGAGCAGTTCTTC. Translation: CASSVVPGVDEQFF.